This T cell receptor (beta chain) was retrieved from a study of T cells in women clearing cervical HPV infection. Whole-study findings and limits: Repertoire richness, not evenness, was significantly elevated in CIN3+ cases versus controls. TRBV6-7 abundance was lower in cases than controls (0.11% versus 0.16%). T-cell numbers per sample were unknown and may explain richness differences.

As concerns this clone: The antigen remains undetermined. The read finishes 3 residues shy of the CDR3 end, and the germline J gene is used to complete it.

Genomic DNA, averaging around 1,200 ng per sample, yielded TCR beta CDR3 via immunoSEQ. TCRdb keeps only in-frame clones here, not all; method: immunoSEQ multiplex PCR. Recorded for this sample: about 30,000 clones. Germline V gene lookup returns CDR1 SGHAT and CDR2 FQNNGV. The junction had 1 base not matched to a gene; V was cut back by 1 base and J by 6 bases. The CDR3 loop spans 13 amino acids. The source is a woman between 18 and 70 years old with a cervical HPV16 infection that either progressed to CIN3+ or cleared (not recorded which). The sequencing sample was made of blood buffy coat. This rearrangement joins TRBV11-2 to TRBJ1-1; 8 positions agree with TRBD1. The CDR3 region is CASSLAQGAEAFF. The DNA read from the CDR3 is TGTGCCAGCAGCTTAGCACAGGGGGCTGAA.